This T cell receptor beta chain was retrieved from a study of blood T cell repertoires in COVID-19. For the study at large: Spain, Italy and the United States supplied samples that represented acute and convalescent COVID-19.

This CDR3 has 15 amino acids. V lost 7 bases and J 5 bases, leaving 18 bases between the germline ends. Germline V lookup: CDR1 SGHVS, CDR2 FQNEAQ. This table comes from immunoSEQ multiplex PCR, and its TCRdb copy is limited to in-frame clones, with some not included. The table has 150,000 to 200,000 clones, over 75% seen once. The chain recombines TRBV7-8 with TRBJ2-1; perhaps TRBD2 as D (5 bases). This clonotype was obtained from a woman aged 80 or older with active or convalescent COVID-19. Sequenced: peripheral blood. DNA for the CDR3: TGTGCCAGCACCCCTGGGATTTGGGGAGACAATGAGCAGTTCTTC. Translating it yields CASTPGIWGDNEQFF.